Shown below are 28 T cell receptor beta chains from a single sample sequenced in a study of blood T cell repertoires in COVID-19. Using immunoSEQ multiplex PCR, the repertoire was profiled, and TCRdb retains in-frame clones only, with some absent. The sample has some 300,000 clones, 80% to 90% seen once. Sequenced sample: peripheral blood. These receptors were taken from a woman between 45 and 65 years old with COVID-19, enrolled during active disease.

V usage is TRBV9 and J usage is TRBJ2-3; a possible D gene is TRBD1 (5 bases). Germline-derived CDR1 and CDR2 are SGDLS and YYNGEE. Trimming took 0 bases from V and 0 from J, leaving 14 bases between them. The CDR3 has 17 residues. The chain's CDR3 is CASSVVPGQASTDTQYF. The CDR3 DNA sequence: TGTGCCAGCAGCGTAGTGCCCGGACAAGCTAGCACAGATACGCAGTATTTT.

V gene TRBV5-4 combines with J gene TRBJ2-5; 10 bases align to TRBD2. From germline, CDR1 is SGHNT and CDR2 YYREEE (reference sequence). V gave up 5 bases and J gave up 4 bases; unmatched junction bases: 5. The CDR3 spans 14 residues. The CDR3 sequence is CASSRASGRETQYF. The CDR3 region has the DNA TGTGCCAGCAGTAGGGCTAGCGGGAGAGAGACCCAGTACTTC. The full variable domain, its missing parts supplied by reference TRBV5-4 and TRBJ2-5, is ETGVTQSPTHLIKTRGQQVTLRCSSQSGHNTVSWYQQALGQGPQFIFQYYREEENGRGNFPPRFSGLQFPNYSSELNVNALELDDSALYLCASSRASGRETQYFGPGTRLLVL.

V is TRBV19 and J is TRBJ1-1; no clear D. Germline-derived CDR1 and CDR2 are LNHDA and SQIVND (reference sequence). This CDR3 comprises 13 residues. Trimming removed 3 bases from V and 8 bases from J, with 13 bases in between. In nucleotides, the CDR3 is TGTGCCAGTAGTATCCGGCGGGAGGAGGAAGCTTTCTTT. Translated: CASSIRREEEAFF.

V is TRBV19 and J is TRBJ2-2; 16 positions agree with TRBD2. Germline V CDR1 and CDR2: LNHDA, SQIVND (reference sequence). V trimming: 6 bases; J trimming: 0 bases; junction bases outside the gene matches: 1. CDR3 size: 17 residues. The CDR3 nucleotides are TGTGCCAGTAGAGGGACTAGCGGGAGGGCGAACACCGGGGAGCTGTTTTTT. Amino acid sequence: CASRGTSGRANTGELFF. The full variable domain, in which reference TRBV19 and TRBJ2-2 provide the parts outside the CDR3, is DGGITQSPKYLFRKEGQNVTLSCEQNLNHDAMYWYRQDPGQGLRLIYYSQIVNDFQKGDIAEGYSVSREKKESFPLTVTSAQKNPTAFYLCASRGTSGRANTGELFFGEGSRLTVL.

V and J are TRBV2 and TRBJ1-5; tentatively, D is TRBD1 (5 bases). Looked up from germline, CDR1 is SNHLY and CDR2 is FYNNEI. V lost 4 bases, J lost 0 bases, and 7 bases lay in between. The CDR3 covers 14 residues. The CDR3 DNA reads TGTGCCAGCAGTGCCCAGGGTAGCAATCAGCCCCAGCATTTT. Its translation: CASSAQGSNQPQHF. The entire variable domain, with the rest obtained from reference TRBV2 and TRBJ1-5, is as follows: EPEVTQTPSHQVTQMGQEVILRCVPISNHLYFYWYRQILGQKVEFLVSFYNNEISEKSEIFDDQFSVERPDGSNFTLKIRSTKLEDSAMYFCASSAQGSNQPQHFGDGTRLSIL.

The rearrangement uses TRBV3-1 (or the pseudogene TRBV3-2) and TRBJ1-3; a possible D gene is TRBD1 (6 bases). Trimming removed 2 bases at V and 3 bases at J, with 14 bases between. The CDR3 is 16 residues long. Germline V gives CDR1 LGHDT, CDR2 YNNKEL (reference sequence). The CDR3 DNA is TGTGCCAGCAGCCAAACGATGGGACAACTTGGAAACACCATATATTTT. The encoded protein is CASSQTMGQLGNTIYF.

The chain employs TRBV5-4 and TRBJ2-1, with TRBD2 matching 8 bases. This CDR3 contains 17 residues. J lost 6 bases, V lost 2 bases, and 13 bases had no gene match. CDR1 is SGHNT and CDR2 is YYREEE in the germline V gene (reference sequence). Here the CDR3 DNA reads TGTGCCAGCAGCTTTGGGGGCGGGAGGCTATTCGGCAATGAGCAGTTCTTC. It yields the protein CASSFGGGRLFGNEQFF.

The chain employs TRBV29-1 and TRBJ2-7; TRBD1 matches 7 bases. There are 14 residues in the CDR3. With 4 bases clipped from V and 6 bases from J, the junction kept 12 bases outside the gene matches. Germline lookup yields CDR1 SQVTM and CDR2 ANQGSEA. The CDR3 here is CSVGKGARRSEQYF. In DNA form, the CDR3 reads TGCAGCGTTGGGAAGGGGGCCCGTCGGAGCGAGCAGTACTTC.

The V call is TRBV11-2, the J call TRBJ1-4; perhaps TRBD1 as D (6 bases). Trimming shortened V by 4 bases and J by 6 bases, and 18 bases separated the two germline ends. The germline V gene has CDR1 SGHAT and CDR2 FQNNGV. This CDR3 is built from 16 residues. Here the CDR3 reads CASSSPQTGLHEKLFF. CDR3 nucleotides: TGTGCCAGCAGCTCACCCCAAACAGGGTTGCATGAAAAACTGTTTTTT.

The V call is TRBV6-6, the J call TRBJ2-4; 9 positions agree with TRBD1. V trimming: 6 bases; J trimming: 2 bases; junction bases outside the gene matches: 23. The CDR3 consists of 21 residues. CDR1 is MNHNY and CDR2 is SVGAGI in the germline V gene (reference sequence). The CDR3 DNA reads as TGTGCCAGCAGCCTAATCAAACTCCGACAGGGGGTTCGGGTCTCCAAAAACATTCAGTACTTC. It codes for CASSLIKLRQGVRVSKNIQYF.

The gene calls are TRBV5-1 and TRBJ2-7; TRBD1 matches 8 bases. The CDR3 length is 16 residues. V lost 4 bases to trimming and J lost 4 bases; unmatched junction nucleotides: 13. CDR1 is SGHRS, CDR2 YFSETQ, per germline. CDR3 region: CASSPGRDRRSYEQYF. As DNA, the CDR3 is TGCGCCAGCAGCCCTGGCCGGGACAGGCGCAGTTACGAGCAGTACTTC.

This rearrangement joins TRBV5-1 to TRBJ2-2; the D is unclear. V gave up 2 bases and J gave up 3 bases, with 14 bases separating them. Germline values: CDR1 SGHRS, CDR2 YFSETQ. The CDR3 is 16 amino acids. The CDR3 sequence: CASSLINSVDTGELFF. In DNA form, the CDR3 reads TGCGCCAGCAGCTTAATTAACAGTGTAGACACCGGGGAGCTGTTTTTT.

The V call is TRBV30, the J call TRBJ2-7; 8 positions agree with TRBD1. Germline CDR1 and CDR2: GTSNPN and SVGIG (reference sequence). This CDR3 contains 14 residues. The V gene end was trimmed by 8 bases and the J gene end by 0 bases; junction bases not matched to a gene: 9. The CDR3 DNA is TGTGCCGGGTTAAGGACAGGGAGCTCCTACGAGCAGTACTTC. Its protein product is CAGLRTGSSYEQYF. The full variable domain, rest sourced from reference TRBV30 and TRBJ2-7, is SQTIHQWPATLVQPVGSPLSLECTVEGTSNPNLYWYRQAAGRGLQLLFYSVGIGQISSEVPQNLSASRPQDRQFILSSKKLLLSDSGFYLCAGLRTGSSYEQYFGPGTRLTVT.

The V call is TRBV18, the J call TRBJ2-7; the match to TRBD2 covers 14 bases. The CDR3 is 14 residues long. Germline V gives CDR1 KGHSH, CDR2 LQKENI. The V segment lost 7 bases and the J segment 6 bases; nucleotides outside the gene matches: 5. CDR3 sequence (DNA): TGTGCCAGCTGGAACGGACTAGCGGGAGGCGAGCAGTACTTC. It is translated as CASWNGLAGGEQYF.

A remark on this clone: Other DNA sequences within the sample encode an identical CDR3. The chain is built from TRBV5-1 and TRBJ2-3; TRBD2 matches at 9 bases. This CDR3 spans 15 amino acids. Germline V gene data show CDR1 as SGHRS and CDR2 as YFSETQ. The junction had 3 bases not matched to a gene; V was cut back by 0 bases and J by 4 bases. The CDR3 protein is CASSLAGLAADTQYF. Here the CDR3 DNA reads TGCGCCAGCAGCTTGGCGGGACTAGCAGCAGATACGCAGTATTTT.

The chain uses TRBV19 and TRBJ2-3, with no clear D. The ends were cut back, 3 bases at V and 2 bases at J, with 9 bases in the middle. Germline V gene lookup returns CDR1 LNHDA and CDR2 SQIVND (reference sequence). CDR3 length: 14 amino acids. This chain's CDR3 is CASSMGSSTDTQYF. In DNA, the CDR3 is TGTGCCAGTAGTATGGGCAGCTCCACAGATACGCAGTATTTT.

J is TRBJ2-3 and V is TRBV7-3; D may be TRBD1 (6 bases). V was cut by 1 base and J by 2 bases, with 16 bases left in between. This CDR3 has 17 residues. CDR1 is SGHTA, CDR2 FQGTGA, per germline. The CDR3 protein is CASSLNGIGGPTDTQYF. The CDR3, as DNA: TGTGCCAGCAGCTTAAACGGTATTGGGGGCCCCACAGATACGCAGTATTTT.

This clone was detected a few times. CDR3 loop: CASSLGRIEQFF. In DNA form, the CDR3 reads TGTGCCAGCAGCTTGGGCCGGATAGAGCAGTTCTTC. The rearrangement links TRBV11-2 to TRBJ2-1, with D unresolved. The CDR3 runs to 12 residues. Trimming took 3 bases from V and 10 from J, leaving 10 bases between them. Looked up from germline, CDR1 is SGHAT and CDR2 is FQNNGV.

For the CDR3, the DNA is TGTGCCAGCAGTGAGGGGACAGGGAACTATGGCTACACCTTC. This sequence encodes CASSEGTGNYGYTF. The chain recombines TRBV2 with TRBJ1-2; TRBD1 matches at 9 bases. Looked up from germline, CDR1 is SNHLY and CDR2 is FYNNEI. With 3 bases clipped from V and 2 bases from J, the junction kept 1 base outside the gene matches. CDR3 length: 14 amino acids.

About this clone: This sample includes further DNA sequences coding for the same CDR3. The chain is built from TRBV29-1 and TRBJ1-1; possible D gene TRBD1, 6 bases. The V gene's germline CDR1 is SQVTM and CDR2 ANQGSEA. Trimming cost V 6 bases and J 3 bases, with 8 bases left between them. The CDR3 spans 11 residues. The CDR3 protein is CSVGGDTEAFF. The CDR3 nucleotides are TGCAGCGTAGGGGGAGACACTGAAGCTTTCTTT. Drawing the rest from reference TRBV29-1 and TRBJ1-1, the complete variable domain is SAVISQKPSRDICQRGTSLTIQCQVDSQVTMMFWYRQQPGQSLTLIATANQGSEATYESGFVIDKFPISRPNLTFSTLTVSNMSPEDSSIYLCSVGGDTEAFFGQGTRLTVV.

This clone has just a few counts. V usage is TRBV5-1 and J usage is TRBJ1-2; the match to TRBD1 covers 9 bases. J gave up 3 bases and V 2 bases, and 17 bases lay outside the gene matches. The CDR3 has 19 residues. Germline lookup yields CDR1 SGHRS and CDR2 YFSETQ. The CDR3 loop reads CASSLRPGQGVVSDYGYTF. The CDR3 DNA reads TGCGCCAGCAGCTTAAGACCGGGACAGGGAGTAGTATCGGACTATGGCTACACCTTC.

The genes are TRBV18 and TRBJ2-7; TRBD1 matches at 8 bases. The CDR3 extends over 13 amino acids. J lost 2 bases, V lost 4 bases, and 1 base had no gene match. Germline V gene sequence: CDR1 KGHSH, CDR2 LQKENI. The CDR3 region has the DNA TGTGCCAGCTCACGGGACAGGACCTACGAGCAGTACTTC. The encoded protein is CASSRDRTYEQYF.

This chain joins TRBV5-4 and TRBJ2-5; the D is unclear. The germline CDR1 and CDR2 sequences are SGHNT and YYREEE (reference sequence). The length of the CDR3 is 13 residues. Trimming cost V 0 bases and J 5 bases, with 8 bases left between them. The CDR3 loop reads CASSLASGETQYF. The CDR3 nucleotides read TGTGCCAGCAGCTTGGCCAGTGGTGAGACCCAGTACTTC.

The rearrangement uses TRBV27 and TRBJ1-2; D perhaps matches TRBD1 (5 bases). V dropped 10 bases and J dropped 4 bases, with 13 bases sitting between them. Germline assignment: CDR1 MNHEY and CDR2 SMNVEV (reference sequence). The CDR3 runs to 12 residues. The CDR3 here is CATGGWPYGYTF. CDR3 sequence (DNA): TGTGCCACCGGGGGTTGGCCCTATGGCTACACCTTC.

The rearrangement joins TRBV7-2 to TRBJ1-2, with D perhaps TRBD1 (5 bases). The length of the CDR3 is 15 residues. Germline lookup yields CDR1 SGHTA and CDR2 FQGNSA. The germline V and J ends were trimmed by 5 bases and 3 bases, with 16 bases remaining between them. The CDR3, as DNA: TGTGCCAGCAGCAACCACCGACAGTATCACTATGGCTACACCTTC. This encodes CASSNHRQYHYGYTF.

The rearrangement uses TRBV29-1 and TRBJ1-1, with 8 bases that match TRBD1. CDR1 is SQVTM and CDR2 is ANQGSEA in the germline V gene. The V gene end was trimmed by 6 bases and the J gene end by 4 bases; junction bases not matched to a gene: 7. The CDR3 consists of 13 residues. The CDR3 sequence: CSVVRQGSTEAFF. In nucleotides, the CDR3 is TGCAGCGTGGTCAGACAGGGGAGCACTGAAGCTTTCTTT.

This chain connects TRBV10-3 to TRBJ1-1; D possibly corresponds to TRBD1 (6 bases). Germline-derived CDR1 and CDR2 are ENHRY and SYGVKD. Trimming pared 4 bases from V and 3 bases from J, leaving 18 bases between. CDR3 length: 16 amino acids. CDR3: CAISASTGGGHTEAFF. Written as DNA, the CDR3 is TGTGCCATCAGTGCGTCGACTGGGGGGGGCCACACTGAAGCTTTCTTT.

This clone was seen a single time. The genes are TRBV24-1 and TRBJ1-1; 8 bases fit TRBD1. J gave up 4 bases and V 3 bases, and 12 bases lay outside the gene matches. Germline CDR1 and CDR2: KGHDR and SFDVKD. The CDR3 runs 17 residues. The CDR3 sequence is CATSDAGGAAEGTEAFF. The CDR3 coding sequence is TGTGCCACCAGTGATGCAGGGGGCGCGGCTGAGGGCACTGAAGCTTTCTTT.